This record covers a single T cell receptor (beta chain). The source of the sample is a study of blood T cell repertoires in COVID-19. In the study overall: Acute and convalescent COVID-19 samples came from the United States, Italy and Spain. Nucleic acid was either cDNA or gDNA, and it came from T cells, B-cell-depleted T cells, or PBMCs.

The CDR3 length is 18 residues. V dropped 3 bases and J dropped 2; count of bases not matched to a gene: 6. Germline V gene data show CDR1 as KGHSH and CDR2 as LQKENI. Per the authors' pipeline: Using reference gene primer amplification, nucleated cell counts were estimated. Only in-frame clones appear in the TCRdb table, and some are missing; sequencing was by immunoSEQ multiplex PCR. V and J calls and clone size are those listed in that table; D and trimming were worked out from the DNA. Here the sample spans some 250,000 clones, around four fifths being singletons. This TCR was sampled from a man aged 55 to 70 with acute or convalescent COVID-19. The chain couples TRBV18 to TRBJ2-2; 13 bases are shared with TRBD2. Sequencing was performed on peripheral blood. The CDR3 nucleotides are TGTGCCAGCTCACCTCTTGGGACTAGCGGGGTCAACACCGGGGAGCTGTTTTTT. This gives the protein CASSPLGTSGVNTGELFF.